The 24 T cell receptor beta chains below all came from one sample that was sequenced in a study of CXCR3-negative and CXCR3-positive naive CD8 T cells (dated by TCRdb to between 2018 and 2020). The full study reports these points: Compared with CXCR3-negative naive cells, CXCR3-positive naive cells had TRB CDR3s with higher hydrophobicity (lower Kidera factor 4), lower energy, and higher strength and volume indices.

TCRdb lists the instrument as NextSeq 550. The Human TCR Profiling Kit (MiLaboratory) was used to make UMI-labeled 5' RACE TRB cDNA libraries. Each entry corresponds to one CDR3 protein sequence from reads that TCRdb reprocessed, and DNA is not given. For this sample, the table gives around 80,000 distinct CDR3 sequences. Approximately 0.6% of the sample lies in the top ten. For these TCRs, the target antigens are not known. Specimen: naive CXCR3+ CD8+ T cells from blood. The label giving this sample's cell subset or site can be read as: CD45RO-CCR7+CD27+CD95- naive CD8+ T cells expressing CXCR3 (TNR3+). Source of these receptors: a human donor in good health. Some clones in this sample may be carry-over from other donors' samples.

This chain joins TRBV14 and TRBJ1-4; TCRdb proposes TRBD1, but this gene call is untestable without DNA. This CDR3 comprises 16 residues. From germline, CDR1 is SGHDN and CDR2 FVKESK. The CDR3 spells CASSQNSGPRNEKLFF.

The chain links TRBV7-2 to TRBJ2-7; as DNA is missing, the TRBD1 call by TCRdb cannot be tested. The CDR3 sequence is 15 residues long. Germline CDR1 SGHTA, CDR2 FQGNSA. The CDR3 region is CASSLAYGTPMEQYF.

The chain links TRBV23-1 to TRBJ1-5; TCRdb's D call, TRBD1, is unchecked because there is no DNA. TRBV23-1 is treated as an ORF (open reading frame) with a function not yet certain. There are 13 residues in the CDR3. The CDR3 reads CASSEGDLQPQHF.

The chain couples TRBV3-1 to TRBJ2-3; TCRdb outputs TRBD2, but without DNA this stays unchecked. The CDR3 runs to 17 residues. CDR1 is LGHDT and CDR2 is YNNKEL in the germline V gene (reference sequence). This CDR3 reads CASSLRTSGRVRDTQYF.

The chain recombines TRBV7-9 with TRBJ1-4; the D gene TCRdb calls, TRBD1, cannot be checked with no DNA. The CDR3 length is 15 residues. Germline CDR1 and CDR2: SEHNR and FQNEAQ (reference sequence). CDR3 residues: CASSPGMETNEKPFF.

V gene TRBV27 combines with J gene TRBJ1-1. The CDR3 contains 12 residues. The germline gives CDR1 MNHEY, CDR2 SMNVEV (reference sequence). The CDR3 is CASKHSGTEAFF.

The chain links TRBV12-3 or TRBV12-4 to TRBJ2-3; the TCRdb D gene call, TRBD1, has no DNA to confirm it. This CDR3 has 14 residues. This chain's CDR3 is CASRWTGGEDTQYF.

The J gene is TRBJ1-2, the V gene TRBV9; with no DNA, the TCRdb D assignment of TRBD1 cannot be verified. Germline CDR1 SGDLS, CDR2 YYNGEE. This CDR3 comprises 14 residues. The CDR3: CASSVDWTGYGYTF.

The chain has TRBV3-1 and TRBJ2-1; TCRdb designates TRBD2, a call that cannot be tested without DNA. CDR3 length equals 16 residues. Germline V CDR1 and CDR2: LGHDT, YNNKEL (reference sequence). The CDR3 loop is CASSQVALAGLREQFF.

This chain uses TRBV15 with TRBJ2-2. Per the germline V gene, CDR1 is LNHNV and CDR2 is YYDKDF (reference sequence). The CDR3 has 13 residues. The CDR3 is CATSTANGGELFF.

V gene TRBV7-8 combines with J gene TRBJ2-7; the TRBD2 assignment by TCRdb is unverifiable without DNA. The germline V gene has CDR1 SGHVS and CDR2 FQNEAQ. The CDR3 is made up of 15 amino acids. CDR3 sequence: CASSLILAGVPEQYF.

The CDR3 reads CASSPPGGYSTDTQYF. The rearrangement links TRBV28 to TRBJ2-3; TCRdb outputs TRBD1, but without DNA this stays unchecked. The CDR3 loop spans 16 amino acids. Germline V CDR1 and CDR2: MDHEN, SYDVKM.

This chain connects TRBV7-9 to TRBJ1-1. The CDR3 is 15 residues long. CDR1 is SEHNR and CDR2 is FQNEAQ in the germline V gene (reference sequence). CDR3 sequence: CASSLRTTMNTEAFF.

V and J are TRBV29-1 and TRBJ2-7. Germline V gene data show CDR1 as SQVTM and CDR2 as ANQGSEA. This CDR3 comprises 14 residues. This CDR3 is CSVEEGVGGYEQYF.

The rearrangement uses TRBV7-9 and TRBJ1-1; the D call of TRBD1 rests on TCRdb alone, since no DNA is present to check it. The CDR3 consists of 14 residues. Germline values: CDR1 SEHNR, CDR2 FQNEAQ (reference sequence). CDR3 protein: CASSAGQMNTEAFF.

This chain links TRBV6-2 or TRBV6-3 with TRBJ1-5; TCRdb selects TRBD1, and the lack of DNA leaves this call unchecked. The CDR3 is made up of 17 amino acids. The germline V gene encodes CDR1 MNHEY and CDR2 SVGEGT. The CDR3 sequence is CASSPGPSGYSNQPQHF.

The chain carries TRBV10-3 and TRBJ2-7; TCRdb picks TRBD1, but there is no DNA to check that call. The CDR3 totals 14 residues. Germline V gives CDR1 ENHRY, CDR2 SYGVKD. This chain's CDR3 is CAISDGGNSPEQYF.

The V call is TRBV6-5, the J call TRBJ2-5. Germline lookup yields CDR1 MNHEY and CDR2 SVGAGI. This CDR3 spans 14 amino acids. The CDR3 loop reads CASSYLGEQETQYF.

This chain joins TRBV9 and TRBJ1-2; as DNA is missing, the TRBD1 call by TCRdb cannot be tested. This CDR3 is 13 amino acids long. Per the germline V gene, CDR1 is SGDLS and CDR2 is YYNGEE. CDR3: CASSFRDSHGYTF.

The chain employs TRBV29-1 and TRBJ2-3; TCRdb outputs TRBD1, but without DNA this stays unchecked. Germline assignment: CDR1 SQVTM and CDR2 ANQGSEA. The CDR3 length is 15 residues. CDR3 protein: CSVEGTDRSTDTQYF.

CDR3 amino acids: CASTYRGRGTEAFF. The genes are TRBV21-1 and TRBJ1-1; TCRdb returns TRBD1, unconfirmable since there is no DNA. TRBV21-1 is a pseudogene segment. The CDR3 length is 14 residues.

The chain is built from TRBV6-5 and TRBJ2-7; the D call from TCRdb, TRBD1, cannot be confirmed without DNA. This CDR3 is built from 21 residues. Germline CDR1 is MNHEY and CDR2 is SVGAGI. CDR3 sequence: CASSYTRTGGGQGLPQYEQYF.

The V and J genes are TRBV5-1 and TRBJ1-2. This CDR3 comprises 15 residues. The V gene's germline CDR1 is SGHRS and CDR2 YFSETQ. This CDR3 is CASSLDTNLNYGYTF.

The J gene is TRBJ2-7, the V gene TRBV5-8; TCRdb's D gene call, TRBD2, goes unchecked for lack of DNA. This CDR3 has 14 residues. Germline CDR1 and CDR2: SGHTS and YDEGEE. CDR3 in amino acids: CASSFPAGGYEQYF.